These T cell receptor beta chains were read from a single sample in a study of T cell responses to AZD1222 COVID-19 vaccine. Here immunoSEQ multiplex PCR was the method, and the copy in TCRdb shows in-frame clones only, minus some. The data hold 65,000 to 100,000 clones, with about nine tenths observed a single time. The specimen was peripheral blood, collected 28 days after the second AZD1222 dose. All receptors derive from an adult who received the AZD1222 COVID-19 vaccine. CDR3s include the opening cysteine and the closing phenylalanine or tryptophan. Fields, in order: V gene, J gene, clone size, D gene, CDR3 DNA, CDR3 protein. The D gene is left open where the match is weak. Expanded clones get a size class; other rows say once, few or many, or leave the size out.

V gene: TRBV6-6
J gene: TRBJ2-1
clone size: -
D gene: -
CDR3 DNA: TGTGCCAGCGCATCGTACGGTGAGCAGTTCTTC
CDR3 protein: CASASYGEQFF

V gene: TRBV28
J gene: TRBJ1-2
clone size: -
D gene: -
CDR3 DNA: TGTGCCAGCAGTTCCTCGGTAGGGGATAGGTATGGCTACACCTTC
CDR3 protein: CASSSSVGDRYGYTF

V gene: TRBV30
J gene: TRBJ1-2
clone size: -
D gene: TRBD1
CDR3 DNA: TGTGCCTTAATTGCATTCCCGGGACAGGGGAACAGCTATGGCTACACCTTC
CDR3 protein: CALIAFPGQGNSYGYTF

V gene: TRBV5-1
J gene: TRBJ1-4
clone size: -
D gene: -
CDR3 DNA: TGCGCCAGCAGCCTCTCGACCGTAACTAATGAAAAACTGTTTTTT
CDR3 protein: CASSLSTVTNEKLFF

V gene: TRBV18
J gene: TRBJ1-4
clone size: -
D gene: TRBD1
CDR3 DNA: TGTGCCAGCTCACGGGACAGTAATGAAAAACTGTTTTTT
CDR3 protein: CASSRDSNEKLFF

V gene: TRBV19
J gene: TRBJ1-5
clone size: -
D gene: -
CDR3 DNA: TGTGCCAGTAGTATAGTTGGCAATAATCAGCCCCAGCATTTT
CDR3 protein: CASSIVGNNQPQHF

V gene: TRBV5-4
J gene: TRBJ2-6
clone size: -
D gene: -
CDR3 DNA: TGTGCCAGCAGCTTGGAGTCGGATGGGGCCAACGTCCTGACTTTC
CDR3 protein: CASSLESDGANVLTF

V gene: TRBV7-2
J gene: TRBJ2-2
clone size: -
D gene: TRBD2
CDR3 DNA: TGTGCCAGCAGCTTACCCCGAGCGGGAGGGGGGTTTTTT
CDR3 protein: CASSLPRAGGGFF

V gene: TRBV6-1
J gene: TRBJ1-2
clone size: few
D gene: TRBD1
CDR3 DNA: TGTGCCAGCAGTGAAGACGGGACAGGGGATGGCTACACCTTC
CDR3 protein: CASSEDGTGDGYTF

V gene: TRBV9
J gene: TRBJ2-1
clone size: -
D gene: TRBD1
CDR3 DNA: TGTGCCAGCAGCGTAGACGGACAGGGGCACAATGAGCAGTTCTTC
CDR3 protein: CASSVDGQGHNEQFF

V gene: TRBV11-3
J gene: TRBJ2-7
clone size: -
D gene: TRBD2
CDR3 DNA: TGTGCCAGCAGCTTAGGGGCGGGAGCCTACGAGCAGTACTTC
CDR3 protein: CASSLGAGAYEQYF

V gene: TRBV6-4
J gene: TRBJ1-1
clone size: -
D gene: -
CDR3 DNA: TGTGCCAGCAGTCTCTCGGGCGTTAACACTGAAGCTTTCTTT
CDR3 protein: CASSLSGVNTEAFF

V gene: TRBV7-9
J gene: TRBJ2-1
clone size: -
D gene: -
CDR3 DNA: TGTGCCAGCAGCTTAGGAGAAAGCGGAAGGGGGAATGAGCAGTTCTTC
CDR3 protein: CASSLGESGRGNEQFF

V gene: TRBV6-5
J gene: TRBJ1-6
clone size: -
D gene: -
CDR3 DNA: TGTGCCAGCAGTTACGATCTCCTGGATAATTCACCCCTCCACTTT
CDR3 protein: CASSYDLLDNSPLHF

V gene: TRBV7-3
J gene: TRBJ2-2
clone size: -
D gene: -
CDR3 DNA: TGTGCCAGCAGCTTAACGTTCCGTACCGGGGAGCTGTTTTTT
CDR3 protein: CASSLTFRTGELFF

V gene: TRBV2
J gene: TRBJ1-1
clone size: -
D gene: -
CDR3 DNA: TGTGCCACCCCCACACCGGTCTTCACTGAAGCTTTCTTT
CDR3 protein: CATPTPVFTEAFF

V gene: TRBV18
J gene: TRBJ2-7
clone size: -
D gene: -
CDR3 DNA: TGTGCCAGCTCACTCAACTTGGGCCGAGCCGAGCAGTACTTC
CDR3 protein: CASSLNLGRAEQYF

V gene: TRBV20-1
J gene: TRBJ2-5
clone size: once
D gene: -
CDR3 DNA: TGCAGTGCTTCTATTATAGAGACCCAGTACTTC
CDR3 protein: CSASIIETQYF

V gene: TRBV19
J gene: TRBJ1-1
clone size: -
D gene: TRBD1
CDR3 DNA: TGTGCCAGTAGTCTTATTCCGACAGGGCAGAACACTGAAGCTTTCTTT
CDR3 protein: CASSLIPTGQNTEAFF

V gene: TRBV19
J gene: TRBJ2-1
clone size: -
D gene: TRBD1
CDR3 DNA: TGTGCCAGTAGTCCAGGACAGGGCAAGAGCTCCTACAATGAGCAGTTCTTC
CDR3 protein: CASSPGQGKSSYNEQFF

V gene: TRBV15
J gene: TRBJ1-6
clone size: -
D gene: -
CDR3 DNA: TGTGCCACCAGCAGAGATGAGGGGTTTGATTCACCCCTCCACTTT
CDR3 protein: CATSRDEGFDSPLHF

V gene: TRBV7-8
J gene: TRBJ2-3
clone size: few
D gene: -
CDR3 DNA: TGTGCCAGCAGCTTAGGTTTAGGAAGCGATACGCAGTATTTT
CDR3 protein: CASSLGLGSDTQYF

V gene: TRBV18
J gene: TRBJ1-2
clone size: once
D gene: -
CDR3 DNA: TGTGCCAGCTCCCCGAATGGACAGCTTGGCTATGGCTACACCTTC
CDR3 protein: CASSPNGQLGYGYTF

V gene: TRBV12-5
J gene: TRBJ1-6
clone size: -
D gene: -
CDR3 DNA: TGTGCTAGTGGTTTGGCCGCCGGGGACTATAATTCACCCCTCCACTTT
CDR3 protein: CASGLAAGDYNSPLHF

V gene: TRBV6-5
J gene: TRBJ1-1
clone size: once
D gene: TRBD1
CDR3 DNA: TGTGCCAGCAGGTTCCGGGACAGGGGAGGGGAAGCTTTCTTT
CDR3 protein: CASRFRDRGGEAFF

V gene: TRBV5-4
J gene: TRBJ2-3
clone size: -
D gene: -
CDR3 DNA: TGTGCCAGCAGCTTGGAGAAACTAGCTGGAGATACGCAGTATTTT
CDR3 protein: CASSLEKLAGDTQYF

V gene: TRBV27
J gene: TRBJ1-1
clone size: -
D gene: -
CDR3 DNA: TGTGCCAGCAGCGAAGGGGAGAACACTGAAGCTTTCTTT
CDR3 protein: CASSEGENTEAFF

V gene: TRBV10-3
J gene: TRBJ1-1
clone size: -
D gene: TRBD1
CDR3 DNA: TGTGCCATCAGCCCGGGACAGGGCGACACTGAAGCTTTCTTT
CDR3 protein: CAISPGQGDTEAFF

V gene: TRBV5-1
J gene: TRBJ2-7
clone size: -
D gene: TRBD2
CDR3 DNA: TGCGCCAGCAGCCCTTCCCTAGCGGAGGACTACGAGCAGTACTTC
CDR3 protein: CASSPSLAEDYEQYF

V gene: TRBV3-1/TRBV3-2
J gene: TRBJ1-6
clone size: -
D gene: TRBD1
CDR3 DNA: TGTGCCAGCAGCTTGACAGGGGGTGGTTCACCCCTCCACTTT
CDR3 protein: CASSLTGGGSPLHF

V gene: TRBV7-9
J gene: TRBJ2-7
clone size: -
D gene: -
CDR3 DNA: TGTGCCAGCAGCTTAACTAGCTCCCTAACCTACGAGCAGTACTTC
CDR3 protein: CASSLTSSLTYEQYF

V gene: TRBV19
J gene: TRBJ2-1
clone size: few
D gene: -
CDR3 DNA: TGTGCCAGTACCCACATTCAGGGCAATGAGCAGTTCTTC
CDR3 protein: CASTHIQGNEQFF

V gene: TRBV7-6
J gene: TRBJ2-7
clone size: -
D gene: -
CDR3 DNA: TGTGCCAGCAGCTTCGGCGGCCAGTCCTACGAGCAGTACTTC
CDR3 protein: CASSFGGQSYEQYF

V gene: TRBV6-2/TRBV6-3
J gene: TRBJ2-7
clone size: -
D gene: TRBD2
CDR3 DNA: TGTGCCAGCAGCTCCGGGACTAGCGGGTCCTACGAGCAGTACTTC
CDR3 protein: CASSSGTSGSYEQYF

V gene: TRBV28
J gene: TRBJ2-3
clone size: -
D gene: TRBD2
CDR3 DNA: TGTGCCAGCAGTTCCAGTTTGGCGGGAGCTAGAGATACGCAGTATTTT
CDR3 protein: CASSSSLAGARDTQYF

V gene: TRBV7-9
J gene: TRBJ2-7
clone size: -
D gene: -
CDR3 DNA: TGTGCCAGCAGCCTTTTGGCGGGTGGGGCCGAGCAGTACTTC
CDR3 protein: CASSLLAGGAEQYF

V gene: TRBV29-1
J gene: TRBJ1-2
clone size: few
D gene: TRBD1
CDR3 DNA: TGCAGCGTTGAAGGGACAGGGGGCTATGGCTACACCTTC
CDR3 protein: CSVEGTGGYGYTF

V gene: TRBV7-9
J gene: TRBJ1-1
clone size: -
D gene: -
CDR3 DNA: TGTGCCAGCAGCTCGGGACGGACTGTGAACACTGAAGCTTTCTTT
CDR3 protein: CASSSGRTVNTEAFF

V gene: TRBV5-1
J gene: TRBJ2-1
clone size: once
D gene: TRBD2
CDR3 DNA: TGCGCCAGCAGCTTGGTGGCGGGAGGGCCGGGTGAGCAGTTCTTC
CDR3 protein: CASSLVAGGPGEQFF

V gene: TRBV6-2/TRBV6-3
J gene: TRBJ2-1
clone size: -
D gene: TRBD2
CDR3 DNA: TGTGCCAGCAGTTACACCGGGAGGGCCCTCTACAATGAGCAGTTCTTC
CDR3 protein: CASSYTGRALYNEQFF

V gene: TRBV5-1
J gene: TRBJ2-1
clone size: once
D gene: TRBD2
CDR3 DNA: TGCGCCAGCAGCTTGGTGGGCGGGAGGGGCAATGAGCAGTTCTTC
CDR3 protein: CASSLVGGRGNEQFF

V gene: TRBV5-1
J gene: TRBJ1-6
clone size: -
D gene: -
CDR3 DNA: TGCGCCAGCAGCTCGAGACAGGATAATTCACCCCTCCACTTT
CDR3 protein: CASSSRQDNSPLHF

V gene: TRBV10-1
J gene: TRBJ2-4
clone size: -
D gene: -
CDR3 DNA: TGCGCCAGCAGTGAAGGACGGCTACTAGCCAAAAACATTCAGTACTTC
CDR3 protein: CASSEGRLLAKNIQYF

V gene: TRBV2
J gene: TRBJ2-1
clone size: -
D gene: TRBD2
CDR3 DNA: TGTGCCAGCAGTGAAGCGACTAGCCGGAATGAGCAGTTCTTC
CDR3 protein: CASSEATSRNEQFF

V gene: TRBV7-9
J gene: TRBJ2-1
clone size: -
D gene: -
CDR3 DNA: TGTGCCAGCAGCTTGTTTTTCGAGGGGTACAATGAGCAGTTCTTC
CDR3 protein: CASSLFFEGYNEQFF